The sequence of this T cell receptor (beta chain) was determined in a study of blood T cell repertoires in COVID-19. A note on this clone: The junction departs from germline at one end; a sequencing error may be responsible.

CDR3 length: 11 amino acids. Per the germline V gene, CDR1 is SNHLY and CDR2 is FYNNEI. The method was immunoSEQ multiplex PCR; TCRdb's version includes in-frame clones alone and lacks a portion of them. The data contain about 140,000 clones, about 87% of them seen just once; the ten biggest clones take up about 11%. The chain is built from TRBV2 and TRBJ1-6; D is uncertain. The receptor's source is a man in his sixties who had recovered from COVID-19. The sample was PBMCs or T cells enriched from blood (not recorded which). In DNA, the CDR3 is TGTGCCAGCAGTCAAGCCGAGCCCCTCCACTTT. Its translation is CASSQAEPLHF.